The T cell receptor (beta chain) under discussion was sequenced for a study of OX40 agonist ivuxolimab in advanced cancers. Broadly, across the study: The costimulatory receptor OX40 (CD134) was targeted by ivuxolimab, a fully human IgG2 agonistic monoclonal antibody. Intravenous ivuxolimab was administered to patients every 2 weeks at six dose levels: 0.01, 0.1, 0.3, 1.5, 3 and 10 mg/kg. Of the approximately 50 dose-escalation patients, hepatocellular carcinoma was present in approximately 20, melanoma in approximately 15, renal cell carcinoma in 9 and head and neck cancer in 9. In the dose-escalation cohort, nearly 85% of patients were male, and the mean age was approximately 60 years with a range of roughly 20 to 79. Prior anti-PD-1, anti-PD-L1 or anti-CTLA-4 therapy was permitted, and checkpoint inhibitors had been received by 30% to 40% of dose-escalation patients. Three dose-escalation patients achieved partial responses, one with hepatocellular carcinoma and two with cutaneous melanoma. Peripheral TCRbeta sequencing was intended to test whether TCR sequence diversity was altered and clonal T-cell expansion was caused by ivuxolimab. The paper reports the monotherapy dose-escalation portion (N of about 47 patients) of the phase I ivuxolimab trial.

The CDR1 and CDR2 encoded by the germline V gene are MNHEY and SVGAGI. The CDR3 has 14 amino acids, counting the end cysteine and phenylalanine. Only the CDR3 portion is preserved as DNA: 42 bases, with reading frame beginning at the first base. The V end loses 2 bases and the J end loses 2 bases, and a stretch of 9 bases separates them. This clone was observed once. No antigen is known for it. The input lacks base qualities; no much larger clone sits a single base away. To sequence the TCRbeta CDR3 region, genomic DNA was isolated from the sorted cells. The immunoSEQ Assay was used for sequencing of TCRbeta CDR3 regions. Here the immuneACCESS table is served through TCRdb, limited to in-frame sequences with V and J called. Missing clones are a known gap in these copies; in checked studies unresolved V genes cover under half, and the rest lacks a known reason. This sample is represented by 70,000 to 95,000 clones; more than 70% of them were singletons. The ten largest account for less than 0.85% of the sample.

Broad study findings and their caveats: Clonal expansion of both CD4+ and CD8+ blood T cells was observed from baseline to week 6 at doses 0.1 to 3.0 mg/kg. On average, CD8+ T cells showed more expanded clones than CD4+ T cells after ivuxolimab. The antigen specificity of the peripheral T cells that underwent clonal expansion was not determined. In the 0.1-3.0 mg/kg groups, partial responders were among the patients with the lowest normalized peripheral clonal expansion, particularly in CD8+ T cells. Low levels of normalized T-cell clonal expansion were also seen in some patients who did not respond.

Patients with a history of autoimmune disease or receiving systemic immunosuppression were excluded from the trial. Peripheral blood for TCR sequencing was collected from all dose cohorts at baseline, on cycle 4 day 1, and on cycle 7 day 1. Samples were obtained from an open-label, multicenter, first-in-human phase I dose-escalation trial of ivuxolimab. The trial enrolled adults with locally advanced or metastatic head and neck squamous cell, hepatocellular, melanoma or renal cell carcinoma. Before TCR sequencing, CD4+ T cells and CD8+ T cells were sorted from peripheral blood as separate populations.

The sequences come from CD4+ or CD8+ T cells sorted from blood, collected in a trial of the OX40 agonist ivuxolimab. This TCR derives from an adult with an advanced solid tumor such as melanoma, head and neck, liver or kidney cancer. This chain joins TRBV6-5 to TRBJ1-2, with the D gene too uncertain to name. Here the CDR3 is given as CASSYRAGNYGYTF. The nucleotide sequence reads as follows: TGTGCCAGCAGTTACCGGGCCGGGAACTATGGCTACACCTTC.